The rows below give T cell receptor beta chains drawn from one sample of a study of OX40 agonist ivuxolimab in advanced cancers. Some clones are missing from TCRdb's copy, which holds only in-frame ones; the method was immunoSEQ multiplex PCR. The table records roughly 66,000 clones, around four fifths of them present only once. The sample here was CD4+ or CD8+ T cells sorted from blood, taken in a trial of the OX40 agonist ivuxolimab. The receptors were sampled from an adult with an advanced solid tumor such as melanoma, head and neck, liver or kidney cancer. Both conserved end residues are part of each CDR3. The D gene is left open where the match is weak.

>TRBJ1-1|-|12|TRBV7-2
TGTGCCAGCAGGTCCGGGGGGCCTGAAGCTTTCTTT
CASRSGGPEAFF
>TRBJ2-7|-|15|TRBV11-2
TGTGCCAGCACCCGGGGGACTCTGAGCTCCTACGAGCAGTACTTC
CASTRGTLSSYEQYF
>TRBJ1-2|TRBD1|16|TRBV28
TGTGCCAGCAGCCGTCCGGGACAGGGGGCTTTCGGTGGCTACACCTTC
CASSRPGQGAFGGYTF
>TRBJ1-6|-|15|TRBV14
TGTGCCAGCAGCCAATTCGCTCACTATAATTCACCCCTCCACTTT
CASSQFAHYNSPLHF
>TRBJ1-2|TRBD1|13|TRBV25-1
TGTGCCAGCAGAGGACAGGGGCCCTATGGCTACACCTTC
CASRGQGPYGYTF
>TRBJ1-2|-|13|TRBV12-5
TGTGCTAGTGCCTTGGGACTTACGAGGGGCTACACCTTC
CASALGLTRGYTF
>TRBJ1-1|-|14|TRBV4-1
TGCGCCAGCAGCCAAGTATTCCAGAACACTGAAGCTTTCTTT
CASSQVFQNTEAFF
>TRBJ2-3|-|15|TRBV11-2
TGTGCCAGCAGCTTAGAGGGGGCCAGGCCAGATACGCAGTATTTT
CASSLEGARPDTQYF
>TRBJ2-1|-|14|TRBV6-4
TGTGCCAGCAGTGACAGCAGTACCTACAATGAGCAGTTCTTC
CASSDSSTYNEQFF
>TRBJ1-2|-|12|TRBV2
TGTGCCAGCAGTGAAGCTACGTGGGGCTACACCTTC
CASSEATWGYTF